A selection of T cell receptor beta chains follows, all from one sample in a study of response to subunit inactivated influenza vaccine. MiXCR, applied by TCRdb to the RT-PCR reads, yields one record per CDR3 protein. The repertoire consists of a few hundred thousand distinct CDR3 sequences, with approximately 14% occurring once and the leading ten covering 11%. Sequences were derived from PBMCs from blood, sampled 11 to 12 days after vaccination. These receptors all come from a man over 45 who received an inactivated influenza vaccine. CDR3s include the opening cysteine and the closing phenylalanine or tryptophan. Fields, in order: clone size, D gene, V gene, J gene, CDR3 DNA, CDR3 protein. A D gene is named only where the DNA matches it firmly. Size is omitted from some rows. Given values are once, few, many or a class for expanded clones.

-	-	TRBV6-2/TRBV6-3	TRBJ2-7	TGTGCCAGCAGCCCATACGGGGGGCGGTACGAGCAGTACTTC	CASSPYGGRYEQYF
few	-	TRBV14	TRBJ2-3	TGTGCCAGCAGCCAAGATCCAGCAGGGTGGGCAGATACGCAGTATTTT	CASSQDPAGWADTQYF
many	TRBD1	TRBV29-1	TRBJ2-3	TGCAGCGTGAGGGACAGGGGAGGGAATACGCAGTATTTT	CSVRDRGGNTQYF
-	-	TRBV10-2	TRBJ2-3	TGCGCCAGCAGTGACCCGACTAGTGCCTCATCAGATACGCAGTATTTT	CASSDPTSASSDTQYF
-	-	TRBV29-1	TRBJ2-7	TGCAGCGTTGAAGGGACAACGTCCTACGAGCAGTACTTC	CSVEGTTSYEQYF
-	-	TRBV6-2/TRBV6-3	TRBJ2-7	TGTGCCAGCAGTAGAAGGGCGGGCAATTACGAGCAGTACTTC	CASSRRAGNYEQYF
-	TRBD2	TRBV5-6	TRBJ2-2	TGTGCCAGCAGCTGGGCCGGGACTAGCTCCGGGGAGCTGTTTTTT	CASSWAGTSSGELFF
-	-	TRBV20-1	TRBJ2-5	TGCAGTGCCGCCGAGGGGACTTCGGAGACCCAGTACTTC	CSAAEGTSETQYF
few	-	TRBV27	TRBJ2-3	TGTGCCAGCAGTTTCGCCGGATCGATGGGGGCAGATACGCAGTATTTT	CASSFAGSMGADTQYF
many	-	TRBV4-2	TRBJ2-2	TGTGCCAGCGGTACGGGGGCACCTAGAACCGGGGAGCTGTTTTTT	CASGTGAPRTGELFF